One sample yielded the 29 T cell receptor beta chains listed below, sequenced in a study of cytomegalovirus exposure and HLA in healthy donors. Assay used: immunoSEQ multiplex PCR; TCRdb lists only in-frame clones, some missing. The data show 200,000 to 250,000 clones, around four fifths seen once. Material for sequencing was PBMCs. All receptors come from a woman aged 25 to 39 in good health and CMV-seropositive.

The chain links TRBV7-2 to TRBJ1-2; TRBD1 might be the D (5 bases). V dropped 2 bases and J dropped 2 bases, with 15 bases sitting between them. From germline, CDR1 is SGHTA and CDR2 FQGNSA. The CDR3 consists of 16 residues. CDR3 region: CASSLSPRDPNYGYTF. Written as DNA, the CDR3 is TGTGCCAGCAGCTTAAGCCCCCGGGACCCAAACTATGGCTACACCTTC.

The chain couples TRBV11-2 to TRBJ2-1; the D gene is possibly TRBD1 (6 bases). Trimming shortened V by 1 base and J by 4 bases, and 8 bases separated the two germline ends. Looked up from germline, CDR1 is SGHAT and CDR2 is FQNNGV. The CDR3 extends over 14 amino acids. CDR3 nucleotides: TGTGCCAGCAGCTTAGGACAGGAGTACAATGAGCAGTTCTTC. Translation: CASSLGQEYNEQFF.

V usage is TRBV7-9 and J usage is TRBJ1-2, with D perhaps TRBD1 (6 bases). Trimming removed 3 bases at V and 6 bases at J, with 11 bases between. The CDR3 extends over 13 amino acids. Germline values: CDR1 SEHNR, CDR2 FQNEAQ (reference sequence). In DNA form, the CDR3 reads TGTGCCAGCAGCTTTCCAGGGGACCATGGCTACACCTTC. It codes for CASSFPGDHGYTF.

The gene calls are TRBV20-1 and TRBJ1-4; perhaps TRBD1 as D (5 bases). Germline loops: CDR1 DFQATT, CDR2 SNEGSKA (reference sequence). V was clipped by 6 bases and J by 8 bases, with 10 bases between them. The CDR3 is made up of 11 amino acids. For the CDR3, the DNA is TGCAGTGCCCCCCGGGGCGAAAAACTGTTTTTT. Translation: CSAPRGEKLFF.

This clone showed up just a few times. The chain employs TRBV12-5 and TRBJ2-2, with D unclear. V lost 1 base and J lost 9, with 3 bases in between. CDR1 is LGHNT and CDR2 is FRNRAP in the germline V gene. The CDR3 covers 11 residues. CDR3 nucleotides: TGTGCTAGTGGTTTGGGTAGGGAGCTGTTTTTT. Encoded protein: CASGLGRELFF.

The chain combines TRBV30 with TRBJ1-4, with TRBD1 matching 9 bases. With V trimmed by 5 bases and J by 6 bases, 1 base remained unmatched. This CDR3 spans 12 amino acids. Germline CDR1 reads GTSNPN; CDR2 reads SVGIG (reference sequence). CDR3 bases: TGTGCCTGGGACAGGGGGTATGAAAAACTGTTTTTT. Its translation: CAWDRGYEKLFF.

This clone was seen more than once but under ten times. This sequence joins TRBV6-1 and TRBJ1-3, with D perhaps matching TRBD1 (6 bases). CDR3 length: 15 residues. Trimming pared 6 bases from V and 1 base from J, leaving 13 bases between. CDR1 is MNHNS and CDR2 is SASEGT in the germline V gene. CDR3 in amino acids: CASSERTASGNTIYF. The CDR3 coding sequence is TGTGCCAGCAGCGAACGGACAGCATCTGGAAACACCATATATTTT.

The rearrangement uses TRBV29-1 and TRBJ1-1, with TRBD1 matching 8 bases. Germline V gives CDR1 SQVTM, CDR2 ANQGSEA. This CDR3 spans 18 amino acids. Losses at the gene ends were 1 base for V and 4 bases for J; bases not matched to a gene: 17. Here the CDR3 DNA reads TGCAGCGTTGAAGTACGGGCAGGGGGCGCGCGGGGGAGCACTGAAGCTTTCTTT. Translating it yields CSVEVRAGGARGSTEAFF.

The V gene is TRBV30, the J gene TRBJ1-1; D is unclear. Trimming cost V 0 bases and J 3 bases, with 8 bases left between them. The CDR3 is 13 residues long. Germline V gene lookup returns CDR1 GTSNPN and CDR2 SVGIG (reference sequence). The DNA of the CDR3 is TGTGCCTGGAGTGTAGCACGACACACTGAAGCTTTCTTT. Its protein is CAWSVARHTEAFF.

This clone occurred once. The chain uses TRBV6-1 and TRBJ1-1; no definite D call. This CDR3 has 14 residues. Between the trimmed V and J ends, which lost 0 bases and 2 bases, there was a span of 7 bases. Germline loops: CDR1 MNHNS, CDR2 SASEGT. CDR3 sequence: CASSEAGLNTEAFF. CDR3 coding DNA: TGTGCCAGCAGTGAAGCAGGGTTAAACACTGAAGCTTTCTTT.

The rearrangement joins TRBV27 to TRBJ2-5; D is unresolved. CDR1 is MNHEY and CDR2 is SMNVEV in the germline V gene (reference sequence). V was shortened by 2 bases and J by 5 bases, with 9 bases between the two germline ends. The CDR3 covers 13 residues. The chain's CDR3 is CASSLMGGETQYF. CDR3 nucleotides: TGTGCCAGCAGTTTAATGGGTGGGGAGACCCAGTACTTC.

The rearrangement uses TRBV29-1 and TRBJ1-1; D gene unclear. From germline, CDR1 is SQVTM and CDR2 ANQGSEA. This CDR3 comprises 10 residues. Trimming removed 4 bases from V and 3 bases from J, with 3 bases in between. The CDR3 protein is CSVADTEAFF. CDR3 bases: TGCAGCGTTGCGGACACTGAAGCTTTCTTT.

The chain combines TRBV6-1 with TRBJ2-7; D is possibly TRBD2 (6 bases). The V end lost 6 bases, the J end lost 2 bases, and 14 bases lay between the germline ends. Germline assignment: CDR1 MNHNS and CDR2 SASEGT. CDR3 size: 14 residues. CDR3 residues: CASSRGVGAYEQYF. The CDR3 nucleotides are TGTGCCAGCAGCCGCGGGGTCGGCGCCTACGAGCAGTACTTC.

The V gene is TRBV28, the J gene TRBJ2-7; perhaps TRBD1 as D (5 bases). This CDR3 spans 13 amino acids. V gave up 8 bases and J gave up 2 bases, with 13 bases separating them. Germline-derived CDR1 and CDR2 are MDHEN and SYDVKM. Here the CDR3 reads CASASLGPYEQYF. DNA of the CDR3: TGTGCCAGCGCGAGCCTGGGGCCCTACGAGCAGTACTTC.

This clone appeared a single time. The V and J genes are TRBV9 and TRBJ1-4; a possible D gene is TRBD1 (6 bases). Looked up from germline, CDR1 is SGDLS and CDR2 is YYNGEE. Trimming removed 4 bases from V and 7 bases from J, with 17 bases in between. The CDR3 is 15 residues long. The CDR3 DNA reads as TGTGCCAGCAGCCCTACGCCAGGGGTCGGTGAAAAACTGTTTTTT. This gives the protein CASSPTPGVGEKLFF.

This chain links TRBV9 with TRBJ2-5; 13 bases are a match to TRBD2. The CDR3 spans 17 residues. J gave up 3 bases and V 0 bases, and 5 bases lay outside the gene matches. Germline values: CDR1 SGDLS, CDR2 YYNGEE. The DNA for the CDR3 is TGTGCCAGCAGCGTAGAAGTCGGACTAGCGGGAGAAGAGACCCAGTACTTC. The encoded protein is CASSVEVGLAGEETQYF.

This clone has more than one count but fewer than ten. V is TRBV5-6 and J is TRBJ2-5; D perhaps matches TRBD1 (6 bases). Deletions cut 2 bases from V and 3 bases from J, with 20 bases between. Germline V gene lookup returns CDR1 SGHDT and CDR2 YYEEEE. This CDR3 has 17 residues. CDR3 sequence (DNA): TGTGCCAGCAGCTTACTTGGACGGCATCCAGGGGAAGAGACCCAGTACTTC. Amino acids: CASSLLGRHPGEETQYF.

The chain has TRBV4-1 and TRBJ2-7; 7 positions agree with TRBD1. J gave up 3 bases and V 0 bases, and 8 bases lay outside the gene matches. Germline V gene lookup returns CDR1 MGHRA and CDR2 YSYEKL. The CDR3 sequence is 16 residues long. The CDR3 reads CASSQEKARGIYEQYF. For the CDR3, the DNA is TGCGCCAGCAGCCAAGAGAAAGCCAGGGGGATCTACGAGCAGTACTTC.

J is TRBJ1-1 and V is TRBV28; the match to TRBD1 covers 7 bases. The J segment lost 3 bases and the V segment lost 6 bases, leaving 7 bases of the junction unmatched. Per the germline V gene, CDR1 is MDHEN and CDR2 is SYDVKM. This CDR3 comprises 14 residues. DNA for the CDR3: TGTGCCAGCAGCCAGGACAGGCCGTACACTGAAGCTTTCTTT. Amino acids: CASSQDRPYTEAFF.

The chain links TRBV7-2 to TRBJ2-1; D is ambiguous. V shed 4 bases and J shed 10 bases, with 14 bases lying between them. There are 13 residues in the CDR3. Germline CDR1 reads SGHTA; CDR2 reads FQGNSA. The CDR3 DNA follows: TGTGCCAGCAGCTACCAAGTGCGGCAAGAGCAGTTCTTC. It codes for CASSYQVRQEQFF.

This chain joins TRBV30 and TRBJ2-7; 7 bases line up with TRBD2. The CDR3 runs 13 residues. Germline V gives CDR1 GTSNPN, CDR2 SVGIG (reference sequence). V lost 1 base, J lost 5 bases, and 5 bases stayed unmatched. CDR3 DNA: TGTGCCTGGAGTGGGGGGGGAGGCGACGAGCAGTACTTC. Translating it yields CAWSGGGGDEQYF.

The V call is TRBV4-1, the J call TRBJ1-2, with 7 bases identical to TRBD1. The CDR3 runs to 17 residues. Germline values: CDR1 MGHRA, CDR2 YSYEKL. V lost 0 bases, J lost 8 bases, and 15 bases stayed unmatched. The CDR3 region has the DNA TGCGCCAGCAGCCAAGAGCTGGACAGGACTATTTACGACGGCTACACCTTC. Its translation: CASSQELDRTIYDGYTF.

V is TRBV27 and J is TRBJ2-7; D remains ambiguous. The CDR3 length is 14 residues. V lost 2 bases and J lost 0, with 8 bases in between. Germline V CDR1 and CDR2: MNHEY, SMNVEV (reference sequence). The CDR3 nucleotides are TGTGCCAGCAGTTTACAGGTCTCCTCCTACGAGCAGTACTTC. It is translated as CASSLQVSSYEQYF.

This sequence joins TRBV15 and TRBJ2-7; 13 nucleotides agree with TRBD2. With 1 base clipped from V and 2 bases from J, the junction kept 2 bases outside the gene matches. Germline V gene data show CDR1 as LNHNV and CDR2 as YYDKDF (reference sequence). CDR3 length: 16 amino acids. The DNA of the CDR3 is TGTGCCACCAGCAGAGGTGGACTAGCGGGGGCCTACGAGCAGTACTTC. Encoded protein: CATSRGGLAGAYEQYF.

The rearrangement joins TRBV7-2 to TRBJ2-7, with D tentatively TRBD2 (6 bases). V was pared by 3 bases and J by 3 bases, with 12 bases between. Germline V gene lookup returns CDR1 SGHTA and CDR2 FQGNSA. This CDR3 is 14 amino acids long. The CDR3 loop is CASSFKPGSYEQYF. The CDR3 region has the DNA TGTGCCAGCAGCTTCAAACCCGGGAGCTACGAGCAGTACTTC.

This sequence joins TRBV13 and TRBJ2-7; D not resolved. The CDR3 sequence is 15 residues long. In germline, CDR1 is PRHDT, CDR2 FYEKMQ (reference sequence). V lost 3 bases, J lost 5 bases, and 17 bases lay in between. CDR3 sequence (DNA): TGTGCCAGCAGCTTGGCCGACGGGCTGGTGGACGAGCAGTACTTC. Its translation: CASSLADGLVDEQYF.

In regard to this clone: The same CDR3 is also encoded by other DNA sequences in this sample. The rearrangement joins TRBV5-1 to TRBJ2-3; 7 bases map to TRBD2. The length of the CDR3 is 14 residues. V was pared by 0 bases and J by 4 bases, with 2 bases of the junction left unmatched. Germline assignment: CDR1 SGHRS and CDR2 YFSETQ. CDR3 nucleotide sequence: TGCGCCAGCAGCTTGGCGGGAGGCCCAGATACGCAGTATTTT. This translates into CASSLAGGPDTQYF.

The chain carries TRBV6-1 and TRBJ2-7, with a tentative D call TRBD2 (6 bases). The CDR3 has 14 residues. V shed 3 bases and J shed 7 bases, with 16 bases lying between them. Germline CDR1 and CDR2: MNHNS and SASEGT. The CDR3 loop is CASSDAGRYWEQYF. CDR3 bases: TGTGCCAGCAGTGATGCGGGACGCTATTGGGAGCAGTACTTC.

CDR3 nucleotides: TGTGCCAGCAGTAGGAGACTAGCGGGAGTGGAGACCCAGTACTTC. Protein sequence: CASSRRLAGVETQYF. The chain combines TRBV6-5 with TRBJ2-5; the match to TRBD2 covers 12 bases. V shed 5 bases, J shed 5 bases, and the junction held 6 bases outside the gene matches. Germline V gene lookup returns CDR1 MNHEY and CDR2 SVGAGI. The CDR3 contains 15 residues.